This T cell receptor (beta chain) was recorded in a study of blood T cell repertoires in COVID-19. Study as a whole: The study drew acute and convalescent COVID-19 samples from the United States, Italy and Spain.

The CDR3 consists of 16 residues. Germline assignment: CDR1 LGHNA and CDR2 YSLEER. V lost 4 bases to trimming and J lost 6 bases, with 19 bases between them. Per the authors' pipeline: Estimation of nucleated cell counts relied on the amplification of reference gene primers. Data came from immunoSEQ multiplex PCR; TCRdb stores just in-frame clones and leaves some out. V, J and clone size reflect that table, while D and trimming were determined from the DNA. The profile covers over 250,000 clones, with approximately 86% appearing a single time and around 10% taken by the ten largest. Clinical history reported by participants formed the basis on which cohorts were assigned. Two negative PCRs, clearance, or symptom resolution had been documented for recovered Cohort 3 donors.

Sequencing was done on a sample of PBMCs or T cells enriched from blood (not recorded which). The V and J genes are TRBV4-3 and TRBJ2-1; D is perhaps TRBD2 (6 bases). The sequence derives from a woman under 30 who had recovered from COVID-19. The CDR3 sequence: CASSPVEGRGGNEQFF. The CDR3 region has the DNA TGCGCCAGCAGCCCCGTGGAGGGACGCGGTGGCAATGAGCAGTTCTTC.